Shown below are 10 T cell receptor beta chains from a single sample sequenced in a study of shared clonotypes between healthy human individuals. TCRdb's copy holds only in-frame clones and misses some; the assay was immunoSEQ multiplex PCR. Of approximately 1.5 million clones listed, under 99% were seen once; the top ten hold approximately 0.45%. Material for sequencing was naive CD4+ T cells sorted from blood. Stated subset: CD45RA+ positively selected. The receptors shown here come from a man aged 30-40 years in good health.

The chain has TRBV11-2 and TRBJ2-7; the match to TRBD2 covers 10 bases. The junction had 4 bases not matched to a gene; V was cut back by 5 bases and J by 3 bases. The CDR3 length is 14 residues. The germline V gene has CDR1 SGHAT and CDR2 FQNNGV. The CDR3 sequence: CASSPRTSGYEQYF. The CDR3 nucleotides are TGTGCCAGCAGCCCAAGGACTAGCGGCTACGAGCAGTACTTC.

The CDR3 loop is CASSAGGSTDTQYF. In DNA form, the CDR3 reads TGTGCCAGCAGTGCGGGAGGGAGCACAGATACGCAGTATTTT. This chain uses TRBV28 with TRBJ2-3; the match to TRBD2 covers 9 bases. Germline loops: CDR1 MDHEN, CDR2 SYDVKM. V lost 5 bases and J lost 0; bases outside the gene matches: 0. The CDR3 has 14 residues.

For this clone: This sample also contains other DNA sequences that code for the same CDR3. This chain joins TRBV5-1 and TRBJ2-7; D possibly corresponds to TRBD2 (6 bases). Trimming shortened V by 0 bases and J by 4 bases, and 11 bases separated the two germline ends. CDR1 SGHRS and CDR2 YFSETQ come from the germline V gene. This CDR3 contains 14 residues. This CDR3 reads CASSLDGSGYEQYF. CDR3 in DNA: TGCGCCAGCAGCTTGGACGGGAGCGGATACGAGCAGTACTTC.

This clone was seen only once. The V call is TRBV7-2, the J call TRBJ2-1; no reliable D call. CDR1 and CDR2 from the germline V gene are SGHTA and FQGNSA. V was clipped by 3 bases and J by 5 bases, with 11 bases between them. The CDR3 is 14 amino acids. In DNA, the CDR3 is TGTGCCAGCAGCTTGGTGCAAGCGCACAATGAGCAGTTCTTC. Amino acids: CASSLVQAHNEQFF. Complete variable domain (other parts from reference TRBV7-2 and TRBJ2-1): GAGVSQSPSNKVTEKGKDVELRCDPISGHTALYWYRQSLGQGLEFLIYFQGNSAPDKSGLPSDRFSAERTGGSVSTLTIQRTQQEDSAVYLCASSLVQAHNEQFFGPGTRLTVL.

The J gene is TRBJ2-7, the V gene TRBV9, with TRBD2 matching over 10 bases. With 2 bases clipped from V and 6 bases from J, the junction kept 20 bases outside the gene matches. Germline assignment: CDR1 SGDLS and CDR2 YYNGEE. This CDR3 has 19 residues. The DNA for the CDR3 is TGTGCCAGCAGCGTTAGATCTAATTGGAGCGGGAGGGCCCTGGTCGAGCAGTACTTC. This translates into CASSVRSNWSGRALVEQYF.

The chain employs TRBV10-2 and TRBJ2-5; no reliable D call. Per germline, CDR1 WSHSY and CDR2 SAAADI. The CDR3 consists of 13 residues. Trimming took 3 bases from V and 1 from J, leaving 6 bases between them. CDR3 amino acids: CASSDYSQETQYF. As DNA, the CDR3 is TGCGCCAGCAGTGACTACAGCCAAGAGACCCAGTACTTC.

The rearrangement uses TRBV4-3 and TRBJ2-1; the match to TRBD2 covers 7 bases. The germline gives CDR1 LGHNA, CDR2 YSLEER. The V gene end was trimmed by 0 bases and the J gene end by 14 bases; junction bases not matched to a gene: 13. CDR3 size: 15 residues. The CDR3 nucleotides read TGCGCCAGCAGCCAAGAATCTCGGGAGCGGGGCATAGAGTTCTTC. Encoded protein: CASSQESRERGIEFF.

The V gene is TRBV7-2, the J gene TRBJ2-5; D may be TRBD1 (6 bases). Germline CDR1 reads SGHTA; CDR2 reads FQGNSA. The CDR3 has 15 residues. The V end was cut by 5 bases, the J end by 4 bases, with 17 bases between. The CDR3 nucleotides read TGTGCCAGCAGCGCCTTGACAGGTTTGGGAGAGACCCAGTACTTC. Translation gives CASSALTGLGETQYF.

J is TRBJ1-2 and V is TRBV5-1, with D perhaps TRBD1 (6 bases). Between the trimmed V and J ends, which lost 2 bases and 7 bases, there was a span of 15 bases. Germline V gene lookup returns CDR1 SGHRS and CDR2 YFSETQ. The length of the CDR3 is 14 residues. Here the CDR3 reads CASSLQGPSGGYTF. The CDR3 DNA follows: TGCGCCAGCAGCTTACAGGGCCCCTCTGGTGGCTACACCTTC.

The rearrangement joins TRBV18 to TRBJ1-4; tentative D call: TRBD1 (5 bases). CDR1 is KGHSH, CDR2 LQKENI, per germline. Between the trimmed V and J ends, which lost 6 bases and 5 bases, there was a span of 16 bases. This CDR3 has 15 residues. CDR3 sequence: CASSVAGGKNEKLFF. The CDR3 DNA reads TGTGCCAGCTCGGTCGCCGGGGGGAAGAATGAAAAACTGTTTTTT.